The 8 T cell receptor beta chains below come from one sample, sequenced in a study of CD8 T cells in ankylosing spondylitis. Overall study results and limits: Characteristic of ankylosing spondylitis blood, it appeared, was a TCR beta motif comprising roughly 8 highly homologous variants.

These receptors' antigens are unknown. TCRdb re-derived calls from the 5' RACE reads in MiXCR, one entry per CDR3 protein. The table has about 330,000 distinct CDR3 sequences, around 8% seen once. Specimen: blood, either unsorted or a sorted T cell fraction (not recorded which). These receptors originate from a male donor with ankylosing spondylitis.

This clonotype has a count of ten or more. The CDR3 protein is CASSFPGIYPGNTIYF. The CDR3 bases are TGTGCCAGCAGCTTCCCGGGGATCTATCCTGGAAACACCATATATTTT. The chain recombines TRBV7-2 with TRBJ1-3; no reliable D call. There are 16 residues in the CDR3. The V gene lost 3 bases and the J gene lost 2 bases, with 14 bases spanning the gap. The germline V gene encodes CDR1 SGHTA and CDR2 FQGNSA.

This clonotype was found many times. The J gene is TRBJ2-1, the V gene TRBV12-3 or TRBV12-4; 7 bases line up with TRBD2. V gave up 6 bases and J gave up 0 bases; unmatched junction bases: 5. This CDR3 contains 15 residues. CDR3 amino acids: CASSPTSASYNEQFF. The CDR3 nucleotides are TGTGCCAGCAGCCCAACTAGCGCCTCCTACAATGAGCAGTTCTTC.

This clonotype was observed a handful of times. The junction differs from germline at one of its ends, possibly a read error. The V gene is TRBV5-1, the J gene TRBJ2-1; maybe TRBD2 (6 bases). Per germline, CDR1 SGHRS and CDR2 YFSETQ. There are 14 residues in the CDR3. The CDR3 DNA reads as TGCGCCACCAGCTTTGGACTAAACTACAATGAGCAGTTCTTC. This encodes CATSFGLNYNEQFF. Supplemented by reference TRBV5-1 and TRBJ2-1, the full variable domain reads KAGVTQTPRYLIKTRGQQVTLSCSPISGHRSVSWYQQTPGQGLQFLFEYFSETQRNKGNFPGRFSGRQFSNSRSEMNVSTLELGDSALYLCATSFGLNYNEQFFGPGTRLTVL.

The chain recombines TRBV12-3 or TRBV12-4 with TRBJ2-5; D not resolved. The CDR3 length is 13 residues. Trimming removed 1 base from V and 7 bases from J, with 10 bases in between. The DNA of the CDR3 is TGTGCCAGCAGTTTAGTGGCGTTAGGGACCCAGTACTTC. Protein: CASSLVALGTQYF.

This clonotype was found a few times. The gene calls are TRBV9 and TRBJ2-1, with a possible D match to TRBD1 (5 bases). Germline V gene sequence: CDR1 SGDLS, CDR2 YYNGEE. V lost 4 bases and J 0 bases, leaving 8 bases between the germline ends. This CDR3 contains 14 residues. CDR3 nucleotide sequence: TGTGCCAGCAGCAAGGGGATCTCCTACAATGAGCAGTTCTTC. Amino acid sequence: CASSKGISYNEQFF.

V usage is TRBV7-2 and J usage is TRBJ2-7, with D unclear. The CDR3 has 14 residues. CDR1 is SGHTA and CDR2 is FQGNSA in the germline V gene. V was cut by 1 base and J by 2 bases, with 9 bases left in between. The CDR3: CASSLVSGAYEQYF. DNA of the CDR3: TGTGCCAGCAGCTTAGTATCCGGTGCCTACGAGCAGTACTTC.

This clonotype was counted at least ten times. The chain couples TRBV11-2 to TRBJ2-1, with 7 bases lining up with TRBD2. V shed 5 bases, J shed 7 bases, and the junction held 20 bases outside the gene matches. This CDR3 spans 18 amino acids. In germline, CDR1 is SGHAT, CDR2 FQNNGV. This chain's CDR3 is CASSHLRWEGPSWNEQFF. CDR3 sequence (DNA): TGTGCCAGCAGCCACCTCAGGTGGGAGGGCCCGTCTTGGAATGAGCAGTTCTTC.

The chain has TRBV5-1 and TRBJ2-2, with 7 bases that match TRBD2. This CDR3 spans 17 amino acids. Per germline, CDR1 SGHRS and CDR2 YFSETQ. Trimming cost V 4 bases and J 4 bases; bases outside gene matches: 13. In DNA form, the CDR3 reads TGCGCCAGCAGCCTTGGGGCTAGCGGACCGAGCACCGGGGAGCTGTTTTTT. Amino acid sequence: CASSLGASGPSTGELFF.